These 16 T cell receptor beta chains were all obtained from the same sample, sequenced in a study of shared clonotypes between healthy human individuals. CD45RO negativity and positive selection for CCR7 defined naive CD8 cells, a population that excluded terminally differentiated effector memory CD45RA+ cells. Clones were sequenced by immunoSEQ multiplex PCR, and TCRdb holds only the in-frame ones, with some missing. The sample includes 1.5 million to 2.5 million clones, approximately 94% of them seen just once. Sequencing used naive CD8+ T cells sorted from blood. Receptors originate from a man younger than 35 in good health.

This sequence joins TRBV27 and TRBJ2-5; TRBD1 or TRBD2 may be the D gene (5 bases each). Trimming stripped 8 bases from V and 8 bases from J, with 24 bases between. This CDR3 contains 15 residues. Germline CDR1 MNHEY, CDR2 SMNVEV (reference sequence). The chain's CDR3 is CASSLRGTARATQYF. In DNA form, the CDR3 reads TGTGCCAGCTCACTCCGTGGGACCGCCAGAGCAACCCAGTACTTC.

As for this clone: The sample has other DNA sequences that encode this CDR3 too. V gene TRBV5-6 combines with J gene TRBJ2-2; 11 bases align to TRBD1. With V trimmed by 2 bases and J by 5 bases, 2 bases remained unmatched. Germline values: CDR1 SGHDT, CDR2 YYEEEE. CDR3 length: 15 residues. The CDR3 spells CASSFGTGGTGELFF. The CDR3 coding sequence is TGTGCCAGCAGCTTTGGGACAGGGGGTACCGGGGAGCTGTTTTTT.

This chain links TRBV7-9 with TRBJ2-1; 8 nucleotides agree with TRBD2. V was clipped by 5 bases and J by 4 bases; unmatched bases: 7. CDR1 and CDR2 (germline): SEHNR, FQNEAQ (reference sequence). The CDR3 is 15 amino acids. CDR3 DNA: TGTGCCAGCAGCCAAACTAGCGGAGAATACAATGAGCAGTTCTTC. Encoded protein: CASSQTSGEYNEQFF.

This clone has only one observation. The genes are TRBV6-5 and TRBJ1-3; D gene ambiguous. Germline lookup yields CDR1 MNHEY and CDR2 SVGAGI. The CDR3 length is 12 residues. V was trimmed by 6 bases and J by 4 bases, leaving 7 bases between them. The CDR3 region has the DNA TGTGCCAGCAGCCGGGAGGGAAACACCATATATTTT. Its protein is CASSREGNTIYF.

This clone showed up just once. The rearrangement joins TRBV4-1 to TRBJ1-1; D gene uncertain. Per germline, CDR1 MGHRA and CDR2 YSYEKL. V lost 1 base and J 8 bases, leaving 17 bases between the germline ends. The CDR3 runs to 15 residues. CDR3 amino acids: CASSQVVRGVLEAFF. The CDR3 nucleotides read TGCGCCAGCAGCCAAGTAGTTCGAGGCGTGCTAGAAGCTTTCTTT.

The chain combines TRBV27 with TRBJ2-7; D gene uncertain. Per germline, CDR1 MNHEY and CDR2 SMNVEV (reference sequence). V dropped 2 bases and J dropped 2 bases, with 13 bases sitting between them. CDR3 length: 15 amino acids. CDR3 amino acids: CASSLEYGETYEQYF. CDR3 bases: TGTGCCAGCAGTTTAGAATATGGCGAAACCTACGAGCAGTACTTC.

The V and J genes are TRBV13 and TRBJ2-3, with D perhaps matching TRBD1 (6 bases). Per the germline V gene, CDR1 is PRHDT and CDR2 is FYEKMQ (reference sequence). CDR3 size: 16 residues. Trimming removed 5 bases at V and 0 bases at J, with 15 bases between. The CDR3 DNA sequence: TGTGCCAGCAGCCCCCTCAGGGGACCCAGCACAGATACGCAGTATTTT. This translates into CASSPLRGPSTDTQYF.

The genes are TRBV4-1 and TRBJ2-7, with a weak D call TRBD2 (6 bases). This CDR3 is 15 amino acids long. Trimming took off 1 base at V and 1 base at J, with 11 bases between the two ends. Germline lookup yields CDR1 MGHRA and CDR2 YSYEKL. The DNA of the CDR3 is TGCGCCAGCAGCCAAGTTGGAGGGCCATCCTACGAGCAGTACTTC. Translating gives CASSQVGGPSYEQYF.

CDR3 in amino acids: CASSLAQGGPVDEQYF. In DNA form, the CDR3 reads TGTGCCAGCAGCTTAGCGCAGGGGGGACCCGTGGACGAGCAGTACTTC. V is TRBV7-9 and J is TRBJ2-7; D might be TRBD1 (7 bases). Trimming cost V 0 bases and J 5 bases, with 17 bases left between them. Germline V gene data show CDR1 as SEHNR and CDR2 as FQNEAQ (reference sequence). The CDR3 covers 16 residues.

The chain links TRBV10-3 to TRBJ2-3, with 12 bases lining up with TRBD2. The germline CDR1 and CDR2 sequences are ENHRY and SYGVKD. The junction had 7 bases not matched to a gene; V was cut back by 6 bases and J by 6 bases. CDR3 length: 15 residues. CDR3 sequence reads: CAIRSLAGGPDTQYF. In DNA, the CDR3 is TGTGCCATCAGAAGCCTAGCGGGGGGGCCGGATACGCAGTATTTT.

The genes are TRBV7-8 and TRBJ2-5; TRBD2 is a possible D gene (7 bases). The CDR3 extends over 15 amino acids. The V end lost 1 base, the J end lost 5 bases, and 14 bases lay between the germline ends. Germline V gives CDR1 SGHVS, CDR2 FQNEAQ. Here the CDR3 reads CASSLVGGGVETQYF. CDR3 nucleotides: TGTGCCAGCAGCTTAGTGGGAGGGGGGGTCGAGACCCAGTACTTC.

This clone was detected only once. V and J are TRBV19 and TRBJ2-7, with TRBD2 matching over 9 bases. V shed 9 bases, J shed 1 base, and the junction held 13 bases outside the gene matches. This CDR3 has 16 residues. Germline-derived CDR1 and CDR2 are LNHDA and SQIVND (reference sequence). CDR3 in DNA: TGTGCCAGCAGCTCCCCGGCTAGCGGGGCTTCCTACGAGCAGTACTTC. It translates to CASSSPASGASYEQYF.

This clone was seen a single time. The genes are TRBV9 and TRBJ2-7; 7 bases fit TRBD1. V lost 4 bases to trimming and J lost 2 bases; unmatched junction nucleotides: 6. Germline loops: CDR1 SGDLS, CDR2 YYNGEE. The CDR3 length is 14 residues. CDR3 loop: CASSPGDSTYEQYF. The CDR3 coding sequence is TGTGCCAGCAGCCCCGGGGACAGTACCTACGAGCAGTACTTC.

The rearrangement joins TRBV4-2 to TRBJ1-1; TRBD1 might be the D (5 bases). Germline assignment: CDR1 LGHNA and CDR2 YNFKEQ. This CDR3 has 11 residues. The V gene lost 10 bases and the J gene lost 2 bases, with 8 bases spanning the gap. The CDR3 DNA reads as TGTGCCACCACAGGAAACACTGAAGCTTTCTTT. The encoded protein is CATTGNTEAFF.

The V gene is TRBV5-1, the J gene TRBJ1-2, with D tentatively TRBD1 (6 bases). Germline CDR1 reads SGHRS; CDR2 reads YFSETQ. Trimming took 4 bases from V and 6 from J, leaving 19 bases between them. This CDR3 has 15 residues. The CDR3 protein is CASSLGTHSGDGYTF. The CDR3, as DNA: TGCGCCAGCAGCCTTGGGACCCACTCAGGGGATGGCTACACCTTC.

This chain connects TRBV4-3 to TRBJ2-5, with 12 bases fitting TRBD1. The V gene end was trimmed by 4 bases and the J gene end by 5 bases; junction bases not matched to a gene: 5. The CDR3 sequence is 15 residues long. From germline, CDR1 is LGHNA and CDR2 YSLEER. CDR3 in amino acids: CASSPGTGGGETQYF. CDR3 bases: TGCGCCAGCAGCCCCGGGACAGGGGGCGGTGAGACCCAGTACTTC.